The source of this T cell receptor beta chain is a study of blood T cell repertoires in COVID-19. Background on the study: The study drew acute and convalescent COVID-19 samples from the United States, Italy and Spain. PBMCs, B-cell-depleted T cells, or T cells were the source of the cDNA or gDNA that made up the material.

Germline assignment: CDR1 MNHEY and CDR2 SVGEGT. This CDR3 has 16 amino acids. Trimming took 5 bases from V and 5 from J; bases not matched to a gene: 11. A COVID-19 case was met by exposed participants within 2 weeks before study entry. Per the original data handling: Estimated nucleated cell counts came from reference gene primer amplification. Repertoires were generated with immunoSEQ multiplex PCR, while TCRdb's copy carries only in-frame clones and drops some. That table supplies the V and J calls and clone size; D and trimming were determined from the DNA. The sample includes about 270,000 clones, 75% to 95% of them seen just once.

Source material: PBMCs or T cells enriched from blood (not recorded which). The TCR sequence derives from a man between 35 and 55 years old who had been exposed to COVID-19. The chain combines TRBV6-2 or TRBV6-3 with TRBJ2-1; TRBD1 agrees at 8 bases. The CDR3 loop reads CASSEWTGRTDNEQFF. CDR3 in DNA: TGTGCCAGCAGTGAGTGGACAGGGCGAACTGACAATGAGCAGTTCTTC.